The clone carrying this T cell receptor beta chain showed up just once. TCRdb's copy holds only in-frame clones and misses some; the assay was immunoSEQ multiplex PCR. The sample shows around 84,000 clones, over 85% of them seen only once. This CDR3 region has 15 residues. Germline V CDR1 and CDR2: SGHTA, FQGNSA. V lost 5 bases, J lost 5 bases, and 9 bases stayed unmatched. This sample was included in a study of T cell changes during pregnancy in multiple sclerosis. The material sequenced was peripheral blood, taken in the second trimester of pregnancy. The rearrangement joins TRBV7-2 to TRBJ2-5; 9 nucleotides align to TRBD1. This receptor was identified in a female donor in good health, enrolled as a control in a pregnancy study. The CDR3 nucleotides are TGTGCCAGCAGCGACTATACAGGGGGCAGGGAGACCCAGTACTTC. It yields the protein CASSDYTGGRETQYF.